The T cell receptor beta chain described here comes from a study of control samples from healthy donors and cancer patients. Measured with immunoSEQ multiplex PCR; TCRdb has only the in-frame clones, and not every one. The sample consists of approximately 140,000 clones, roughly 92% of them appearing once. Germline CDR1 and CDR2: LNHNV and YYDKDF (reference sequence). CDR3 length equals 15 residues. V was clipped by 5 bases and J by 4 bases; unmatched bases: 8. This clone was detected only a few times. The receptor was isolated from a man aged 30 to 39 in good health. Sequences were obtained from blood. This chain uses TRBV15 with TRBJ1-2; 9 bases are shared with TRBD1. DNA for the CDR3: TGTGCCACCAGCCCTGGGACAGGGCGGGCCTATGGCTACACCTTC. Its protein is CATSPGTGRAYGYTF.